Listed here is a single T cell receptor (beta chain). There are 14 residues in the CDR3. CDR1 and CDR2 from the germline V gene are SGHVS and FQNEAQ. J lost 5 bases, V lost 2 bases, and 5 bases had no gene match. This entry comes from a study of cytomegalovirus exposure and HLA in healthy donors. Study-level background: It was reported in a later analysis that the same platform had been used for the roughly 110 validation repertoires as for the roughly 650 first-cohort repertoires.

The method was immunoSEQ multiplex PCR; TCRdb's version includes in-frame clones alone and lacks a portion of them. The repertoire consists of roughly 98,000 clones, with roughly 87% occurring once and the leading ten covering under 6.5%. The chain joins TRBV7-8 to TRBJ2-5; 7 bases match TRBD2. Input material: PBMCs. This sequence was found in a man aged 18 to 30 in good health and CMV-seropositive. The CDR3 sequence: CASSLTERDETQYF. DNA for the CDR3: TGTGCCAGCAGCTTAACCGAGCGGGACGAGACCCAGTACTTC.